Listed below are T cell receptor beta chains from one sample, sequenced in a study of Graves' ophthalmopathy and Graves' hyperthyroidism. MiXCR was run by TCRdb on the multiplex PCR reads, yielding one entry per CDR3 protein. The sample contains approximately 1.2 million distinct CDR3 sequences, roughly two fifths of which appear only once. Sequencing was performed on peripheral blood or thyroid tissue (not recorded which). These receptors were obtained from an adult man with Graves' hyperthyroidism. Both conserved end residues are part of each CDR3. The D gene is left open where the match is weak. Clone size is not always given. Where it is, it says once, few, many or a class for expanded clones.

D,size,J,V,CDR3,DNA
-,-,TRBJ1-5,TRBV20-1,CSAAGIYSNQPQHF,TGCAGTGCCGCCGGGATATATAGCAATCAGCCCCAGCATTTT
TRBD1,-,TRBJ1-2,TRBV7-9,CASSVGLDRAKDYGYTF,TGTGCCAGCAGCGTAGGACTGGACAGGGCAAAGGACTATGGCTACACCTTC
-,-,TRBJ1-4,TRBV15,CATSRSGGNEKLFF,TGTGCCACCAGCAGATCGGGGGGTAATGAAAAACTGTTTTTT
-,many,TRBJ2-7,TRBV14,CASSPTRGKSYEQYF,TGTGCCAGCAGCCCCACCAGGGGCAAGTCCTACGAGCAGTACTTC
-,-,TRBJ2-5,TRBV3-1,CASSLTQEGAQYF,TGTGCCAGCAGTCTGACCCAAGAAGGAGCCCAGTACTTC
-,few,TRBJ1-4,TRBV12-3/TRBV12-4,CASLGLVSEKLFF,TGTGCCAGCTTAGGGCTGGTCTCAGAAAAACTGTTTTTT
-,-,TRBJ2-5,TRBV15,CATSSYTGGETQYF,TGTGCCACCAGCAGTTACACTGGGGGGGAGACCCAGTACTTC
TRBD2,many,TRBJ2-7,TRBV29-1,CSVVEQRGGYEQYF,TGCAGCGTTGTAGAGCAGCGGGGGGGCTACGAGCAGTACTTC
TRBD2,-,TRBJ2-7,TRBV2,CASSGGTSGRGYEQYF,TGTGCCAGCAGTGGAGGGACTAGCGGGAGAGGCTACGAGCAGTACTTC
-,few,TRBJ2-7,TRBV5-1,CASRAGQSPIYEQYF,TGCGCCAGCAGGGCCGGACAGAGCCCTATCTACGAGCAGTACTTC
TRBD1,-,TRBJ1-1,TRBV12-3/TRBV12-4,CASSVVGTGGRNTEAFF,TGTGCCAGCAGTGTGGTTGGGACAGGGGGTAGGAACACTGAAGCTTTCTTT
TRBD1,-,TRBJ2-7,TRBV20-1,CSAGEHRGTYEQYF,TGCAGTGCTGGAGAACACAGGGGGACCTACGAGCAGTACTTC
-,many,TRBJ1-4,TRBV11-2,CASRRPGLANEKLFF,TGTGCCAGCAGACGGCCGGGACTAGCTAATGAAAAACTGTTTTTT
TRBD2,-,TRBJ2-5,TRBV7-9,CASRPRGGDQETQYF,TGTGCCAGCAGGCCACGGGGGGGAGACCAAGAGACCCAGTACTTC
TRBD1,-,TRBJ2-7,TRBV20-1,CSARPDRVSYEQYF,TGCAGTGCTAGACCAGACAGGGTCTCCTACGAGCAGTACTTC
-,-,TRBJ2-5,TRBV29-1,CSVAPSAEETQYF,TGCAGCGTAGCTCCTAGCGCGGAGGAGACCCAGTACTTC
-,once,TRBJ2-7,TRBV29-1,CSVAEGGGNEQYF,TGCAGCGTTGCTGAGGGAGGGGGTAACGAGCAGTACTTC
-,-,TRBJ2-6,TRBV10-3,CAISRQDPNRSGANVLTF,TGTGCCATCAGTCGACAGGACCCGAATCGTTCTGGGGCCAACGTCCTGACTTTC
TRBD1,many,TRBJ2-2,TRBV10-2,CASTGQGVAGELFF,TGCGCCAGCACCGGACAGGGGGTCGCCGGGGAGCTGTTTTTT
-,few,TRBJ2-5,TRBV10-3,CAIKQGAEQETQYF,TGTGCCATCAAACAAGGGGCAGAGCAAGAGACCCAGTACTTC
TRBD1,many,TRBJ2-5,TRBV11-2,CASSDWTGPQETQYF,TGTGCCAGCAGCGATTGGACAGGGCCCCAAGAGACCCAGTACTTC
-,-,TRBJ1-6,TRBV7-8,CASSLNPGQRNSPLHF,TGTGCCAGCAGCCTCAACCCAGGACAGCGAAATTCACCCCTCCACTTT